This T cell receptor beta chain is from a study of monozygotic twins with inflammatory bowel disease. Findings and limits, study-wide: Treatment differences in immunosuppression may have added variability to the repertoires of patients. With inverse Simpson as the measure, TCRbeta diversity was lower in IBD patients than in healthy co-twins.

TCRdb re-called the 5' RACE reads and catalogs CDR3 proteins one per entry, DNA excluded. The table for this sample gives approximately 100,000 distinct CDR3 sequences. Points on this clonotype: The antigen is undetermined.

A 2.5 ml blood sample was drawn per donor. Whole blood, unsorted for T cells, was the source of total RNA. The CDR3 runs to 14 residues. CDR1 is SGHRS, CDR2 YFSETQ, per germline. The sequencing sample was made of blood. The receptor was isolated from a human donor with ulcerative colitis or Crohn's disease, or a healthy co-twin of an affected twin (not recorded which). The chain is built from TRBV5-1 and TRBJ2-2. The CDR3 sequence is CASSLEVGTGELFF.